The rows below give T cell receptor beta chains drawn from one sample of a study of cytomegalovirus exposure and HLA in healthy donors. Assay: immunoSEQ multiplex PCR; the TCRdb copy retains only in-frame clones and omits some. Of approximately 150,000 clones in the sample, around 79% were seen once. Input material: PBMCs. These TCRs come from a man in his forties in good health and CMV-seronegative. The CDR3 runs from the conserved cysteine through the conserved F or W. The D gene is left open where the match is weak. Clone size appears in some rows only: once, few, many, or a class for an expanded clone.

v_gene	abundance	j_gene	len	d_gene	CDR3aa	CDR3nt
TRBV6-5	few	TRBJ1-2	14	TRBD1	CASSPDRVGYGYTF	TGTGCCAGCAGCCCCGACAGGGTTGGCTATGGCTACACCTTC
TRBV15	-	TRBJ2-6	17	-	CATSREGRGAGANVLTF	TGTGCCACCAGCAGAGAGGGAAGGGGTGCGGGGGCCAACGTCCTGACTTTC
TRBV6-5	-	TRBJ2-7	14	TRBD1	CASSGPGQGLKQYF	TGTGCCAGCAGTGGGCCGGGACAGGGTCTGAAGCAGTACTTC
TRBV5-5	-	TRBJ1-1	14	-	CASSFPGMNTEAFF	TGTGCCAGCAGCTTCCCAGGGATGAACACTGAAGCTTTCTTT
TRBV7-9	-	TRBJ1-5	15	-	CASSFGGDSNQPQHF	TGTGCCAGCAGCTTTGGAGGTGATAGCAATCAGCCCCAGCATTTT
TRBV6-5	-	TRBJ2-1	16	TRBD1	CASSYSGQGGYNEQFF	TGTGCCAGCAGTTACTCAGGACAGGGGGGGTACAATGAGCAGTTCTTC
TRBV6-1	few	TRBJ2-7	16	-	CASSEMGAILPFEQYF	TGTGCCAGCAGTGAAATGGGGGCCATACTCCCGTTCGAGCAGTACTTC
TRBV29-1	few	TRBJ1-5	12	-	CSVGSLNQPQHF	TGCAGCGTTGGATCCCTAAATCAGCCCCAGCATTTT
TRBV7-2	-	TRBJ1-2	15	TRBD1	CASSSNRGANYGYTF	TGTGCCAGCAGCTCCAACAGGGGGGCTAACTATGGCTACACCTTC
TRBV9	-	TRBJ1-6	13	-	CASSVLQNSPLHF	TGTGCCAGCAGCGTACTCCAGAATTCACCCCTCCACTTT
TRBV7-9	-	TRBJ1-1	14	TRBD1	CASSLGQSNTEAFF	TGTGCCAGCAGCCTGGGACAGTCGAACACTGAAGCTTTCTTT
TRBV19	-	TRBJ1-6	16	TRBD1	CARDRQGSSYNSPLHF	TGTGCCAGGGACCGACAGGGAAGCTCCTATAATTCACCCCTCCACTTT
TRBV6-5	once	TRBJ2-6	14	-	CASSSTPGANVLTF	TGTGCCAGCAGTTCTACGCCTGGGGCCAACGTCCTGACTTTC
TRBV2	-	TRBJ1-2	13	-	CASSARTDYGYTF	TGTGCCAGCAGTGCTCGGACTGACTATGGCTACACCTTC
TRBV9	-	TRBJ2-7	17	-	CASSPRPGEPLSYEQYF	TGTGCCAGCAGCCCCCGCCCGGGTGAGCCCCTCTCCTACGAGCAGTACTTC
TRBV5-1	-	TRBJ2-1	16	TRBD2	CASSPDMGLMGNEQFF	TGCGCCAGCAGCCCGGATATGGGACTAATGGGAAATGAGCAGTTCTTC
TRBV5-1	once	TRBJ1-2	17	-	CASSATPNTGKGYGYTF	TGCGCCAGCAGCGCAACCCCAAATACAGGCAAGGGCTATGGCTACACCTTC
TRBV19	-	TRBJ1-2	16	TRBD1	CASSVPGQELFYGYTF	TGTGCCAGTAGTGTCCCGGGACAGGAGTTGTTCTATGGCTACACCTTC
TRBV19	-	TRBJ2-2	15	-	CASSVGDRDTGELFF	TGTGCCAGTAGCGTGGGAGATCGGGACACCGGGGAGCTGTTTTTT
TRBV7-2	-	TRBJ1-6	14	-	CASSLDRDNSPLHF	TGTGCCAGCAGCTTGGACAGAGATAATTCACCCCTCCACTTT
TRBV4-2	once	TRBJ2-3	15	-	CASSQDGGRGGTQYF	TGTGCCAGCAGCCAAGACGGGGGGCGAGGAGGTACGCAGTATTTT
TRBV5-1	-	TRBJ1-3	15	-	CASSEDGDWGNTIYF	TGCGCCAGCAGCGAGGACGGGGACTGGGGAAACACCATATATTTT
TRBV29-1	-	TRBJ2-7	12	-	CSGGPSSYEQYF	TGCAGCGGTGGCCCCAGCTCCTACGAGCAGTACTTC
TRBV29-1	-	TRBJ1-1	14	-	CSVTNSNLNTEAFF	TGCAGCGTTACGAACAGTAATCTGAACACTGAAGCTTTCTTT
TRBV2	-	TRBJ2-5	15	-	CASRLAGRLGETQYF	TGTGCCAGCAGGTTGGCGGGGCGCTTGGGGGAGACCCAGTACTTC
TRBV30	once	TRBJ1-1	14	TRBD1	CAWRGTGRNTEAFF	TGTGCCTGGAGGGGGACAGGCCGTAACACCGAAGCTTTCTTT
TRBV7-3	-	TRBJ2-2	14	-	CASSVQGWTGELFF	TGTGCCAGCAGCGTACAGGGATGGACCGGGGAGCTGTTTTTT
TRBV19	-	TRBJ2-5	15	-	CASKGGSLGQETQYF	TGTGCCAGTAAAGGAGGATCCTTGGGCCAAGAGACCCAGTACTTC
TRBV4-3	many	TRBJ2-7	21	TRBD2	CASSQEDGHRGSGGSTYEQYF	TGCGCCAGCAGCCAAGAGGATGGCCACAGGGGTAGCGGGGGGTCAACCTACGAGCAGTACTTC
TRBV11-1	few	TRBJ2-2	14	-	CASSLVQKTGELFF	TGTGCCAGCAGCTTAGTACAGAAGACCGGGGAGCTGTTTTTT
TRBV4-1	-	TRBJ2-2	16	-	CASSQEVAGYTGELFF	TGCGCCAGCAGCCAAGAAGTGGCGGGGTATACCGGGGAGCTGTTTTTT
TRBV10-3	-	TRBJ2-1	20	TRBD1	CAISDPLGTGPDQGGNEQFF	TGTGCCATCAGTGATCCCCTAGGGACAGGACCCGATCAGGGGGGCAATGAGCAGTTCTTC
TRBV7-9	-	TRBJ2-7	16	-	CASSPKQGLNTYEQYF	TGTGCCAGCAGCCCTAAACAGGGCCTAAACACCTACGAGCAGTACTTC
TRBV7-8	once	TRBJ2-5	19	-	CASSLALGSAGGMGETQYF	TGTGCCAGCAGCTTAGCGTTAGGGTCGGCCGGGGGAATGGGAGAGACCCAGTACTTC
TRBV20-1	-	TRBJ2-7	11	TRBD1	CSAPRGFEQYF	TGCAGTGCTCCCAGGGGGTTCGAGCAGTACTTC
TRBV28	-	TRBJ1-6	15	TRBD1	CASSLGQGYNSPLHF	TGTGCCAGCAGTTTGGGACAGGGGTATAATTCACCCCTCCACTTT
TRBV10-3	-	TRBJ1-1	15	TRBD1	CAISEHRGRRTEAFF	TGTGCCATCAGTGAGCACAGGGGGCGGCGGACTGAAGCTTTCTTT
TRBV9	-	TRBJ1-1	16	TRBD1	CASSVGRGLGSTEAFF	TGTGCCAGCAGCGTAGGCAGGGGGCTTGGGTCCACTGAAGCTTTCTTT
TRBV11-2	-	TRBJ1-1	15	TRBD1	CASSTGTGGNTEAFF	TGTGCCAGCAGCACGGGGACAGGAGGGAACACTGAAGCTTTCTTT
TRBV27	-	TRBJ1-1	12	-	CASSLRGTEAFF	TGTGCCAGCAGTTTACGGGGCACTGAAGCTTTCTTT
TRBV6-6	-	TRBJ1-1	14	-	CASSTPRGNTEAFF	TGTGCCAGCAGCACCCCCAGGGGAAATACTGAAGCTTTCTTT
TRBV5-6	-	TRBJ1-4	16	TRBD1	CASSLGPGQGNEKLFF	TGTGCCAGCAGCTTGGGGCCGGGACAGGGAAACGAAAAACTGTTTTTT
TRBV28	-	TRBJ2-7	12	-	CASSLLGYEQYF	TGTGCCAGCAGTTTACTCGGCTACGAGCAGTACTTC
TRBV5-4	-	TRBJ2-3	15	TRBD1	CASSPRDRGVDTQYF	TGTGCCAGCAGCCCCCGGGACAGGGGGGTAGATACGCAGTATTTT
TRBV7-9	-	TRBJ1-1	16	-	CASSPERYGGWTEAFF	TGTGCCAGCAGCCCAGAGCGGTACGGGGGGTGGACTGAAGCTTTCTTT
TRBV27	-	TRBJ2-3	15	-	CASRPDYLITDTQYF	TGTGCCAGCAGACCTGACTACCTAATCACAGATACGCAGTATTTT
TRBV5-6	-	TRBJ2-1	16	-	CASRLTGLSSYNEQFF	TGTGCCAGCAGACTTACAGGGCTCAGCTCCTACAATGAGCAGTTCTTC
TRBV13	-	TRBJ1-2	14	-	CASSLRTANYGYTF	TGTGCCAGCAGCCTCCGCACAGCTAACTATGGCTACACCTTC
TRBV7-2	few	TRBJ2-1	15	TRBD2	CASSWAGGPQNEQFF	TGTGCCAGCAGCTGGGCGGGGGGGCCCCAGAATGAGCAGTTCTTC
TRBV15	-	TRBJ2-7	15	TRBD2	CATSGRGGMNAEQYF	TGTGCCACCAGCGGCCGGGGGGGTATGAATGCCGAGCAGTACTTC
TRBV4-3	-	TRBJ2-5	16	-	CASSHLAGSGEETQYF	TGCGCCAGCAGCCATTTAGCAGGTTCGGGGGAAGAGACCCAGTACTTC
TRBV6-1	-	TRBJ2-2	15	TRBD1	CASRATGVVTGELFF	TGTGCCAGCAGGGCGACAGGGGTAGTCACCGGGGAGCTGTTTTTT
TRBV12-5	-	TRBJ2-2	17	TRBD2	CASGLVRIAGKIGELFF	TGTGCTAGTGGTTTGGTACGGATAGCGGGGAAAATCGGGGAGCTGTTTTTT
TRBV28	-	TRBJ1-6	16	-	CASSLGTDNYNSPLHF	TGTGCCAGCAGTTTAGGTACTGATAATTATAATTCACCCCTCCACTTT